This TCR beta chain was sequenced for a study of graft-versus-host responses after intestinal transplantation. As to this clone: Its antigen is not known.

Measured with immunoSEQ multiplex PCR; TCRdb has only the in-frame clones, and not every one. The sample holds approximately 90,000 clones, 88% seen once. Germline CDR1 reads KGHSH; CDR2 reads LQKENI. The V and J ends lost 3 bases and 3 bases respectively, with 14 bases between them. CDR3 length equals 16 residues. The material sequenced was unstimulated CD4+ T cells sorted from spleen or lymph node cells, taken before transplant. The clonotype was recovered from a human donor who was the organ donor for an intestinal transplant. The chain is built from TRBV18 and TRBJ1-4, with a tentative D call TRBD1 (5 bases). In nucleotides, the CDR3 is TGTGCCAGCTCACCCCCCTGGGGGGGTGCTAATGAAAAACTGTTTTTT. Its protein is CASSPPWGGANEKLFF.